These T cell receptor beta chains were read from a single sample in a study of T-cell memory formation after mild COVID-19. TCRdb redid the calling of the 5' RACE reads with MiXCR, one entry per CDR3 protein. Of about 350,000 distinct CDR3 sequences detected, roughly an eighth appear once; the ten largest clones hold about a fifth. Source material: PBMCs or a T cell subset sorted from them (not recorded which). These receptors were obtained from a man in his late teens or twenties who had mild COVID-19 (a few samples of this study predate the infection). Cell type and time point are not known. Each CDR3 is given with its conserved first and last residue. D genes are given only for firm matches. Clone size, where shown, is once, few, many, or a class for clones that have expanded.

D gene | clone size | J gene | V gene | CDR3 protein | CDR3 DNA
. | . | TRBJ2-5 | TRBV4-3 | CASSQGPGKGQETQYF | TGCGCCAGCAGCCAAGGTCCAGGGAAAGGACAAGAGACCCAGTACTTC
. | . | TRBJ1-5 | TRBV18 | CASSREQGLLGNQPQHF | TGTGCCAGCTCACGGGAACAGGGATTACTGGGAAATCAGCCCCAGCATTTT
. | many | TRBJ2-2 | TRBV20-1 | CSAWEQTNTGELFF | TGCAGTGCTTGGGAACAGACGAACACCGGGGAGCTGTTTTTT
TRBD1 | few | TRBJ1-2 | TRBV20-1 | CSAPTGSYGYTF | TGCAGTGCCCCGACAGGGAGTTATGGCTACACCTTC
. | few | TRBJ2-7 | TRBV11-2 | CASSSIAGSSYEQYF | TGTGCCAGCAGCTCAATAGCCGGGAGCTCCTACGAGCAGTACTTC
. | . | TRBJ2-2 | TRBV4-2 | CASSQDGGPGVPGELFF | TGTGCCAGCAGCCAAGACGGGGGACCAGGGGTGCCCGGGGAGCTGTTTTTT
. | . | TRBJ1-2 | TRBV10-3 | CAISESIGLGAYGYTF | TGTGCCATCAGTGAGTCGATTGGCCTGGGAGCCTATGGCTACACCTTC
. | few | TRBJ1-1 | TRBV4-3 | CASSQRTGFLTEAFF | TGCGCCAGCAGCCAACGGACGGGGTTTTTGACTGAAGCTTTCTTT
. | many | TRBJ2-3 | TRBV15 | CATSREGDTQYF | TGTGCCACCAGCAGAGAGGGGGATACGCAGTATTTT
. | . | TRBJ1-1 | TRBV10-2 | CASSESVWALNTEAFF | TGCGCCAGCAGTGAGTCGGTCTGGGCCTTGAACACTGAAGCTTTCTTT
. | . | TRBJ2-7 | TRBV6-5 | CASSVGISDEQYF | TGTGCCAGCTCTGTAGGGATATCTGATGAGCAGTACTTC